The rows below give T cell receptor beta chains drawn from one sample of a study of post-analysis software for immune sequencing data. Each CDR3 protein gets one entry after TCRdb re-called the PCR reads with MiXCR. The sample holds 700,000 to 900,000 distinct CDR3 sequences; about half are singletons and the top ten take roughly 4.9%. The source material was blood. All receptors derive from a girl aged 5 to 17 with multiple sclerosis. CDR3s include the opening cysteine and the closing phenylalanine or tryptophan. The order of the fields is V gene, J gene, D gene, clone size, CDR3 protein, CDR3 DNA. D genes are given only for firm matches. Some rows have no size entry. The others give once, few or many, or a class for an expanded clone.

v_gene: TRBV12-3/TRBV12-4
j_gene: TRBJ1-2
d_gene: TRBD1
abundance: few
CDR3aa: CASSLVQGGKYGYTF
CDR3nt: TGTGCCAGCAGTTTGGTACAGGGGGGGAAGTATGGCTACACCTTC

v_gene: TRBV10-3
j_gene: TRBJ1-2
d_gene: -
abundance: few
CDR3aa: CAKRRGDSYGYTF
CDR3nt: TGTGCCAAACGGCGTGGGGATAGCTATGGCTACACCTTC

v_gene: TRBV7-2
j_gene: TRBJ1-2
d_gene: TRBD1
abundance: -
CDR3aa: CASSPNIRGGGGYTF
CDR3nt: TGTGCCAGCAGCCCGAACATTCGAGGGGGCGGTGGCTACACCTTC

v_gene: TRBV15
j_gene: TRBJ2-7
d_gene: TRBD2
abundance: -
CDR3aa: CATSRRLAGSYEQYF
CDR3nt: TGTGCCACCAGCAGACGTCTAGCGGGCTCCTACGAGCAGTACTTC

v_gene: TRBV7-8
j_gene: TRBJ1-2
d_gene: -
abundance: few
CDR3aa: CASSLAWMPRDGYTF
CDR3nt: TGTGCCAGCAGCTTAGCGTGGATGCCGCGTGATGGCTACACCTTC

v_gene: TRBV7-9
j_gene: TRBJ2-1
d_gene: -
abundance: -
CDR3aa: CASSLGLPAWRVNEQFF
CDR3nt: TGTGCCAGCAGCTTAGGTCTCCCCGCTTGGCGGGTCAATGAGCAGTTCTTC

v_gene: TRBV19
j_gene: TRBJ1-2
d_gene: -
abundance: few
CDR3aa: CASSIVAGGDGYTF
CDR3nt: TGTGCCAGTAGTATAGTGGCAGGCGGGGACGGCTACACCTTC

v_gene: TRBV20-1
j_gene: TRBJ1-2
d_gene: TRBD1
abundance: -
CDR3aa: CSALNTGDGDYGYTF
CDR3nt: TGCAGTGCTCTAAACACAGGGGACGGAGACTATGGCTACACCTTC

v_gene: TRBV10-3
j_gene: TRBJ1-1
d_gene: -
abundance: few
CDR3aa: CAISEGQKNTEAFF
CDR3nt: TGTGCCATCAGTGAGGGACAGAAGAACACTGAAGCTTTCTTT

v_gene: TRBV4-2
j_gene: TRBJ2-1
d_gene: -
abundance: -
CDR3aa: CASTTSYNEQFF
CDR3nt: TGTGCCAGCACGACCTCCTACAATGAGCAGTTCTTC

v_gene: TRBV24-1
j_gene: TRBJ2-7
d_gene: TRBD1
abundance: -
CDR3aa: CATSDRATGGDEQYF
CDR3nt: TGTGCCACCAGTGATCGCGCGACAGGGGGCGACGAGCAGTACTTC

v_gene: TRBV5-1
j_gene: TRBJ2-7
d_gene: TRBD2
abundance: -
CDR3aa: CASSSGLGTILPEQYF
CDR3nt: TGCGCCAGCAGCTCGGGACTAGGGACAATCCTTCCCGAGCAGTACTTC

v_gene: TRBV29-1
j_gene: TRBJ2-7
d_gene: -
abundance: few
CDR3aa: CSARVGTGGYEQYF
CDR3nt: TGCAGCGCCCGGGTCGGGACTGGGGGTTACGAGCAGTACTTC

v_gene: TRBV20-1
j_gene: TRBJ2-7
d_gene: TRBD1
abundance: few
CDR3aa: CSATYGTGDYEQYF
CDR3nt: TGCAGTGCTACCTACGGGACAGGGGACTACGAGCAGTACTTC

v_gene: TRBV6-5
j_gene: TRBJ1-2
d_gene: -
abundance: -
CDR3aa: CASSFGGYGYTF
CDR3nt: TGTGCCAGCAGTTTCGGTGGGTACGGCTACACCTTC

v_gene: TRBV4-2
j_gene: TRBJ1-2
d_gene: TRBD1
abundance: -
CDR3aa: CASSQPIPGTAMYYGYTF
CDR3nt: TGTGCCAGCAGCCAACCCATACCCGGGACAGCGATGTACTATGGCTACACCTTC

v_gene: TRBV7-9
j_gene: TRBJ2-1
d_gene: TRBD1
abundance: -
CDR3aa: CASSMGLDRDFDEQFF
CDR3nt: TGTGCCAGCAGTATGGGGTTGGACAGGGACTTCGATGAGCAGTTCTTC

v_gene: TRBV20-1
j_gene: TRBJ2-1
d_gene: TRBD2
abundance: -
CDR3aa: CSAHRLAASYNEQFF
CDR3nt: TGCAGTGCTCACCGACTAGCGGCCTCCTACAATGAGCAGTTCTTC

v_gene: TRBV5-1
j_gene: TRBJ2-5
d_gene: -
abundance: -
CDR3aa: CASSPPIDQETQYF
CDR3nt: TGCGCCAGCAGCCCCCCGATCGACCAAGAGACCCAGTACTTC

v_gene: TRBV15
j_gene: TRBJ2-3
d_gene: -
abundance: few
CDR3aa: CATSRDFTDTQYF
CDR3nt: TGTGCCACCAGCAGAGATTTTACAGATACGCAGTATTTT

v_gene: TRBV5-1
j_gene: TRBJ2-1
d_gene: -
abundance: few
CDR3aa: CASSPEGRAGEQFF
CDR3nt: TGCGCCAGCAGCCCGGAGGGTCGAGCGGGCGAGCAGTTCTTC

v_gene: TRBV12-3/TRBV12-4
j_gene: TRBJ1-1
d_gene: TRBD1
abundance: -
CDR3aa: CASSFWTDRDTEAFF
CDR3nt: TGTGCCAGCAGTTTCTGGACAGACAGGGACACTGAAGCTTTCTTT

v_gene: TRBV6-5
j_gene: TRBJ1-2
d_gene: -
abundance: -
CDR3aa: CASSYLRESGYTF
CDR3nt: TGTGCCAGCAGTTACCTCAGGGAGAGCGGCTACACCTTC

v_gene: TRBV24-1
j_gene: TRBJ2-6
d_gene: TRBD2
abundance: -
CDR3aa: CATSLGGSSGANVLTF
CDR3nt: TGTGCCACCAGTCTCGGCGGGAGCTCTGGGGCCAACGTCCTGACTTTC

v_gene: TRBV9
j_gene: TRBJ2-3
d_gene: TRBD1
abundance: -
CDR3aa: CASSNDRGADTQYF
CDR3nt: TGTGCCAGCAGCAACGACAGGGGCGCAGATACGCAGTATTTT

v_gene: TRBV29-1
j_gene: TRBJ2-1
d_gene: -
abundance: -
CDR3aa: CSVEVKVDEQFF
CDR3nt: TGCAGCGTTGAAGTAAAGGTAGATGAGCAGTTCTTC

v_gene: TRBV12-3/TRBV12-4
j_gene: TRBJ1-1
d_gene: -
abundance: once
CDR3aa: CASSSYTGLGDTEAFF
CDR3nt: TGTGCCAGCAGTTCCTATACGGGACTTGGAGACACTGAAGCTTTCTTT

v_gene: TRBV20-1
j_gene: TRBJ2-7
d_gene: -
abundance: -
CDR3aa: CSARVASYEQYF
CDR3nt: TGCAGTGCTAGGGTGGCATCCTACGAGCAGTACTTC

v_gene: TRBV6-2/TRBV6-3
j_gene: TRBJ2-7
d_gene: -
abundance: once
CDR3aa: CAGSSSYEQYF
CDR3nt: TGTGCCGGCAGTTCCTCCTACGAGCAGTACTTC

v_gene: TRBV7-9
j_gene: TRBJ2-7
d_gene: TRBD1
abundance: -
CDR3aa: CASSNLTGGPYEQYF
CDR3nt: TGTGCCAGCAGCAATCTAACAGGGGGGCCCTACGAGCAGTACTTC

v_gene: TRBV25-1
j_gene: TRBJ2-1
d_gene: TRBD2
abundance: -
CDR3aa: CASSGAAHSGSLNEQFF
CDR3nt: TGTGCCAGCAGTGGCGCGGCGCATAGCGGGAGTCTGAATGAGCAGTTCTTC

v_gene: TRBV25-1
j_gene: TRBJ1-2
d_gene: -
abundance: -
CDR3aa: CASSVPWVHILYGYTF
CDR3nt: TGTGCCAGCAGTGTACCTTGGGTACACATCCTCTATGGCTACACCTTC

v_gene: TRBV4-3
j_gene: TRBJ2-7
d_gene: TRBD2
abundance: -
CDR3aa: CASSQRLAGRHEQYF
CDR3nt: TGCGCCAGCAGCCAAAGACTAGCGGGAAGGCACGAGCAGTACTTC

v_gene: TRBV4-3
j_gene: TRBJ2-1
d_gene: TRBD2
abundance: -
CDR3aa: CASSQETSGYNEQFF
CDR3nt: TGCGCCAGCAGCCAAGAAACTAGCGGGTACAATGAGCAGTTCTTC

v_gene: TRBV2
j_gene: TRBJ2-1
d_gene: TRBD2
abundance: -
CDR3aa: CASRRLAGGAGEQFF
CDR3nt: TGTGCCAGCAGGCGATTAGCGGGAGGGGCTGGTGAGCAGTTCTTC

v_gene: TRBV7-8
j_gene: TRBJ2-2
d_gene: -
abundance: few
CDR3aa: CASSGGPTGELFF
CDR3nt: TGTGCCAGCAGCGGAGGGCCCACCGGGGAGCTGTTTTTT

v_gene: TRBV4-2
j_gene: TRBJ1-1
d_gene: -
abundance: few
CDR3aa: CASSQQGYTEAFF
CDR3nt: TGTGCCAGCAGCCAACAGGGATATACTGAAGCTTTCTTT

v_gene: TRBV29-1
j_gene: TRBJ1-2
d_gene: -
abundance: -
CDR3aa: CSGDKEISGYTF
CDR3nt: TGCAGCGGTGATAAGGAGATCTCTGGCTACACCTTC

v_gene: TRBV15
j_gene: TRBJ2-3
d_gene: TRBD2
abundance: -
CDR3aa: CATSRPLAGVADTQYF
CDR3nt: TGTGCCACCAGCAGACCACTAGCGGGAGTGGCAGATACGCAGTATTTT

v_gene: TRBV9
j_gene: TRBJ2-1
d_gene: TRBD2
abundance: -
CDR3aa: CASSGGGVLGEQFF
CDR3nt: TGTGCCAGCAGCGGTGGGGGGGTACTCGGCGAGCAGTTCTTC

v_gene: TRBV11-2
j_gene: TRBJ2-4
d_gene: TRBD1
abundance: -
CDR3aa: CASSSPGTGPGEQYF
CDR3nt: TGTGCCAGCAGCTCCCCAGGGACAGGGCCCGGAGAGCAGTACTTC

v_gene: TRBV4-3
j_gene: TRBJ2-1
d_gene: -
abundance: few
CDR3aa: CASSQSRDSYYEQFF
CDR3nt: TGCGCCAGCAGCCAATCTCGGGACTCATACTATGAGCAGTTCTTC

v_gene: TRBV7-9
j_gene: TRBJ2-7
d_gene: TRBD1
abundance: -
CDR3aa: CASSDRLGQSFYEQYF
CDR3nt: TGTGCCAGCAGCGACCGGCTGGGACAGAGCTTCTACGAGCAGTACTTC